A single sample gave rise to the 7 T cell receptor beta chains below, sequenced in a study of OX40 agonist ivuxolimab in advanced cancers. The assay was immunoSEQ multiplex PCR, and TCRdb's table has in-frame clones only and misses some. The repertoire holds 51,000 or so clones, with 79% as singletons. Here the sequenced sample was CD4+ or CD8+ T cells sorted from blood, taken in a trial of the OX40 agonist ivuxolimab. The receptors come from an adult with an advanced solid tumor such as melanoma, head and neck, liver or kidney cancer.

The V and J genes are TRBV2 and TRBJ2-1, with D possibly being TRBD2 (7 bases). V gave up 8 bases and J gave up 12 bases, with 26 bases separating them. CDR1 and CDR2 (germline): SNHLY, FYNNEI. The CDR3 has 15 amino acids. CDR3 amino acids: CASLTGGGLLGVQFF. The CDR3 DNA sequence: TGTGCCAGCCTGACGGGCGGGGGCCTCCTGGGGGTGCAGTTCTTC.

The chain links TRBV6-8 to TRBJ1-6; D remains ambiguous. In germline, CDR1 is MNHGY, CDR2 SAAAGT. The CDR3 consists of 13 residues. V lost 5 bases, J lost 8 bases, and 10 bases lay in between. CDR3 sequence (DNA): TGTGCCAGCAGTCCCAGGTGGGATTCACCCCTCCACTTT. It translates to CASSPRWDSPLHF.

CDR3 sequence: CSALKTEEQFF. The CDR3, as DNA: TGCAGTGCTCTTAAGACGGAGGAGCAGTTCTTC. This sequence joins TRBV20-1 and TRBJ2-1; no firm D call. The germline gives CDR1 DFQATT, CDR2 SNEGSKA (reference sequence). The CDR3 spans 11 residues. Trimming removed 5 bases at V and 10 bases at J, with 12 bases between.

A few counts support this clone. V and J are TRBV2 and TRBJ1-2; 7 bases are a match to TRBD1. Germline CDR1 reads SNHLY; CDR2 reads FYNNEI. Trimming took 6 bases from V and 6 from J; bases not matched to a gene: 7. The CDR3 has 13 amino acids. CDR3 in amino acids: CASSLQGPHGYTF. In nucleotides, the CDR3 is TGTGCCAGCAGCCTACAGGGGCCCCATGGCTACACCTTC.

V gene TRBV7-9 combines with J gene TRBJ1-1; tentatively, D is TRBD1 (5 bases). The CDR3 consists of 15 residues. The germline gives CDR1 SEHNR, CDR2 FQNEAQ (reference sequence). V gave up 6 bases and J gave up 1 base, with 15 bases separating them. The CDR3 loop is CASRGPTAPNTEAFF. CDR3 DNA: TGTGCCAGCAGGGGACCGACAGCTCCGAACACTGAAGCTTTCTTT.

This chain connects TRBV5-6 to TRBJ2-1; no firm D call. Germline V CDR1 and CDR2: SGHDT, YYEEEE. V lost 0 bases and J lost 9, with 10 bases in between. CDR3 length equals 13 residues. Written as DNA, the CDR3 is TGTGCCAGCAGCTTGGGTGGAGTGGGTGAGCAGTTCTTC. The encoded protein is CASSLGGVGEQFF.

The chain recombines TRBV28 with TRBJ2-7; D is perhaps TRBD2 (7 bases). Between the trimmed V and J ends, which lost 5 bases and 0 bases, there was a span of 20 bases. CDR3 size: 17 residues. Looked up from germline, CDR1 is MDHEN and CDR2 is SYDVKM. The CDR3 DNA follows: TGTGCCAGCAGTCCCAGGGGAGGGGCTGGAGTCTCCTACGAGCAGTACTTC. Amino acids: CASSPRGGAGVSYEQYF.